A selection of T cell receptor beta chains follows, all from one sample in a study of cytomegalovirus exposure and HLA in healthy donors. Only in-frame clones appear in the TCRdb table, and some are missing; sequencing was by immunoSEQ multiplex PCR. The sample comprises tens of thousands of clones, 75% to 90% of which are singletons, and 12% rests with the top ten. The sequencing sample was made of PBMCs. The receptors stem from a woman between 25 and 40 years old in good health and CMV-seropositive. CDR3s include the opening cysteine and the closing phenylalanine or tryptophan. The D gene is left open where the match is weak. The size field is filled for only some rows; it gives once, few, many or a size class.

- TRBJ2-2 TRBD1 TRBV2 TGTGCCAGCAGTGTCGGACAGGGCAGGACCGGGGAGCTGTTTTTT CASSVGQGRTGELFF
- TRBJ1-1 TRBD1 TRBV5-1 TGCGCCAGCAGCTTGTTACAGGGGGGAGGCACTGAAGCTTTCTTT CASSLLQGGGTEAFF
- TRBJ2-2 - TRBV19 TGTGCCAGTAGTTCAAAGAGAGGACAGGGAGGGGCGTACACCGGGGAGCTGTTTTTT CASSSKRGQGGAYTGELFF
- TRBJ2-7 - TRBV5-1 TGCGCCAGCACGAATTCGGGAGAGGCCTACGAGCAGTACTTC CASTNSGEAYEQYF
- TRBJ2-1 TRBD2 TRBV7-9 TGTGCCAGCAGCCCTAGGGGGACTAGCGGGAGAGGGCCCTACAATGAGCAGTTCTTC CASSPRGTSGRGPYNEQFF
once TRBJ2-3 - TRBV7-3 TGTGCCAGCAGCTACACCCCAGCGGCAGATACGCAGTATTTT CASSYTPAADTQYF
- TRBJ2-1 TRBD2 TRBV27 TGTGCCAGCAGTTTAAAGGCTAGCGGGCTTGCTAACAATGAGCAGTTCTTC CASSLKASGLANNEQFF
few TRBJ2-1 TRBD1 TRBV7-9 TGTGCCTCCCAAGGGGACAGGCGTGACTACAATGAGCAGTTCTTC CASQGDRRDYNEQFF
- TRBJ2-1 - TRBV15 TGTGCCACCGGACAGTCGTACAATGAGCAGTTCTTC CATGQSYNEQFF
- TRBJ2-1 - TRBV2 TGTGCCAGCAGGAGGCTATTGCGCTCCTACAATGAGCAGTTCTTC CASRRLLRSYNEQFF
- TRBJ2-7 TRBD1 TRBV4-1 TGCGCCAGCAGCCAGGTTACAGGGGGCGTCGACGAGCAGTACTTC CASSQVTGGVDEQYF
- TRBJ1-2 TRBD1 TRBV7-8 TGTGCCAGCAGCTACGGGACAGGGGGGGTGGGCTACACCTTC CASSYGTGGVGYTF
once TRBJ2-5 TRBD1 TRBV2 TGTGCCAGCAGGGACAGGGCAGAGACCCAGTACTTC CASRDRAETQYF
- TRBJ2-5 TRBD1 TRBV19 TGTGCCAGTAGTAGGGGACAGATGAGTTTAGAGACCCAGTACTTC CASSRGQMSLETQYF
- TRBJ2-7 - TRBV29-1 TGCAGCGTTGAGTTAGACAGGACTTACGAGCAGTACTTC CSVELDRTYEQYF
- TRBJ2-7 TRBD2 TRBV27 TGTGCCAGCAGTTTACGAGCTAGCGGGGGCTACGAGCAGTACTTC CASSLRASGGYEQYF
- TRBJ2-7 TRBD1 TRBV13 TGTGCCAGCAGCTTAGGTCTTGGCAGGGGGTCCTACGAGCAGTACTTC CASSLGLGRGSYEQYF
- TRBJ2-4 - TRBV2 TGTGCCAGCAGTGGTGACAGGGACTTAGCCAAAAACATTCAGTACTTC CASSGDRDLAKNIQYF
once TRBJ2-5 TRBD1 TRBV5-1 TGCGCCACCCGACAGGGGCAAGAGACCCAGTACTTC CATRQGQETQYF
- TRBJ2-1 - TRBV10-3 TGTGCCATCAGTGAGTCGGGCGGGATCTCCTACAATGAGCAGTTCTTC CAISESGGISYNEQFF
- TRBJ2-1 TRBD2 TRBV2 TGTGCCAGCAGAGACCCAGGAGAGCCGGGAGGATTCGAGCAGTTCTTC CASRDPGEPGGFEQFF
- TRBJ2-7 - TRBV30 TGTGCCTGGAGTAAACGACAAGTCGAGCAGTACTTC CAWSKRQVEQYF
- TRBJ2-7 - TRBV6-6 TGTGCCAGCAGTTACTCGGACAGCAGGAGCTACGAGCAGTACTTC CASSYSDSRSYEQYF
- TRBJ2-2 TRBD2 TRBV28 TGTGCCAGCAGTTTCCCAGGGAGGGCCGGGGACGGGGAGCTGTTTTTT CASSFPGRAGDGELFF
- TRBJ2-5 TRBD2 TRBV5-1 TGCGCCAGCAGACGAAATCCGGGACTAGCGGCTACTACGGGGGAGACCCAGTACTTC CASRRNPGLAATTGETQYF
once TRBJ2-1 TRBD2 TRBV19 TGTGCCAGTAGTTCCGAAGCGGGAGTAAGTTACAATGAGCAGTTCTTC CASSSEAGVSYNEQFF
- TRBJ2-1 - TRBV19 TGTGCCAGTACTGGCGGGAATTACTACAATGAGCAGTTCTTC CASTGGNYYNEQFF
- TRBJ2-1 TRBD2 TRBV19 TGTGCCAGTAGTAAGGGACCGGGACTAGCGGGAGTCCCCCAGGAGTCCTACAATGAGCAGTTCTTC CASSKGPGLAGVPQESYNEQFF
- TRBJ2-3 TRBD2 TRBV4-1 TGCGCCAGCAGCCGACTAGCGGGAGGGCCTGAAGATACGCAGTATTTT CASSRLAGGPEDTQYF
- TRBJ1-3 - TRBV11-2 TGTGCCAGCAGACCCACCGGGATTCGGGGCTCTGGAAACACCATATATTTT CASRPTGIRGSGNTIYF
- TRBJ1-5 TRBD1 TRBV2 TGTGCCAGCAGTAACGGACAGGTTCAGCATTTT CASSNGQVQHF
- TRBJ2-7 TRBD1 TRBV18 TGTGCCAGCTCACCAGACAGGGGCGGCGAGCAGTACTTC CASSPDRGGEQYF
- TRBJ2-7 TRBD2 TRBV4-1 TGCGCCAGCAGCCCAAGAGGTTTGGTGAGCGGGAGGGACTACGAGCAGTACTTC CASSPRGLVSGRDYEQYF
- TRBJ2-7 TRBD1 TRBV10-2 TGCGCCAGCAGTGCAGGACAGGGGTCCTACGAGCAGTACTTC CASSAGQGSYEQYF
- TRBJ2-1 TRBD2 TRBV5-4 TGTGCCAGCAGCTCCATAGCGGGAGGCTCCTACAATGAGCAGTTCTTC CASSSIAGGSYNEQFF
- TRBJ2-5 TRBD1 TRBV5-5 TGTGCCAGCAGCTTCGTGACAGGGGGTGGCATGATCTTGGAGCAGTACTTC CASSFVTGGGMILEQYF
- TRBJ2-1 - TRBV5-1 TGCGCCAGCAGTCCACAAAGCATTTCTAGCTCCTACAATGAGCAGTTCTTC CASSPQSISSSYNEQFF
- TRBJ2-5 - TRBV10-1 TGCGCCAGCGCGGGACAGCAAGAGACCCAGTACTTC CASAGQQETQYF
- TRBJ1-1 TRBD1 TRBV5-4 TGTGCCAGCAGCACCCGGGACAGGGAGGGAAGCACTGAAGCTTTCTTT CASSTRDREGSTEAFF
- TRBJ2-7 - TRBV5-1 TGCGCCAGCAGCTTCCGGGAAGGCTCCTACGAGCAGTACTTC CASSFREGSYEQYF
- TRBJ2-1 TRBD2 TRBV5-1 TGCGCCAGCAGCTTGGTGGCTAGCGGGAGAAGTAATGAGCAGTTCTTC CASSLVASGRSNEQFF
- TRBJ1-2 - TRBV5-1 TGCGCCAGCAGCTTGGCCCTGGACAGAAATTATGGCTACACCTTC CASSLALDRNYGYTF
- TRBJ2-7 TRBD2 TRBV28 TGTGCCAGCAGTTTACGAAAGCGGGAGACCTCCTGGGAGCAGTACTTC CASSLRKRETSWEQYF
once TRBJ2-3 - TRBV25-1 TGTGCCAGCAGTGAATGGCACAGTAGTGACACAGATACGCAGTATTTT CASSEWHSSDTDTQYF
once TRBJ1-6 - TRBV6-4 TGTGCCAGCAGTGACTCGGAGCAAGGCCTCCCTGGAGGTAATTCACCCCTCCACTTT CASSDSEQGLPGGNSPLHF
- TRBJ2-3 TRBD2 TRBV6-4 TGTGCCAGCAGCCGGACCACTAGCGGGTCGACCACAGATACGCAGTATTTT CASSRTTSGSTTDTQYF
few TRBJ2-7 - TRBV6-7 TGTGCCAGCAGTTACCCTTCGGAGGGAGAAGGGAACTTC CASSYPSEGEGNF
once TRBJ2-1 TRBD1 TRBV19 TGTGCCAGTAGTATTCTCATATCATCGCGACAGGGACGTTACAATGAGCAGTTCTTC CASSILISSRQGRYNEQFF
- TRBJ2-2 - TRBV18 TGTGCCAGCTCACCACGGGTGGGCACTTACACCGGGGAGCTGTTTTTT CASSPRVGTYTGELFF